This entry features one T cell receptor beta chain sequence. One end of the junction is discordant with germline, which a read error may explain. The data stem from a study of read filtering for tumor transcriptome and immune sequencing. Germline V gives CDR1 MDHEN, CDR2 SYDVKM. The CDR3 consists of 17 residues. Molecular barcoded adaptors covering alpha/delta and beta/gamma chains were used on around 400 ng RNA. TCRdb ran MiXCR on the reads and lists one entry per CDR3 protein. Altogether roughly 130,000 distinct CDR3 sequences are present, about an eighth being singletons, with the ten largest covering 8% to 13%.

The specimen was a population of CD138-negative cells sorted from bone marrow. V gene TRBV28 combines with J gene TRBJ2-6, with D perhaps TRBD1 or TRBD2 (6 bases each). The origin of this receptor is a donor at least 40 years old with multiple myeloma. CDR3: CASTPAQGRSGANALTF. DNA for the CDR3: TGTGCCAGCACCCCTGCCCAGGGGAGGTCTGGGGCCAACGCCCTGACTTTC.